A selection of T cell receptor beta chains follows, all from one sample in a study of Graves' ophthalmopathy and Graves' hyperthyroidism. From the multiplex PCR reads, TCRdb called clonotypes with MiXCR, one entry per CDR3 protein. Found here are about 740,000 distinct CDR3 sequences, 40% of them singletons; the top ten hold 44%. The sample taken for sequencing was peripheral blood. These receptor sequences come from an adult man with Graves' ophthalmopathy. Each CDR3 is given with its conserved first and last residue. Fields, in order: V gene, clone size, D gene, J gene, CDR3 protein, CDR3 DNA. D genes are given only for firm matches. Clone size, where shown, is once, few, many, or a class for clones that have expanded.

>TRBV7-9|many|TRBD1|TRBJ1-3
CASSLARGTGNTIYF
TGTGCCAGCAGCTTAGCGCGAGGGACAGGGAACACCATATATTTT
>TRBV20-1|.|TRBD2|TRBJ2-5
CSGSDIAGGETQYF
TGCAGTGGTAGCGACATAGCGGGAGGGGAGACCCAGTACTTC
>TRBV7-2|many|.|TRBJ1-6
CASSPWTVNSPLHF
TGTGCCAGCAGTCCATGGACAGTTAATTCACCCCTCCACTTT
>TRBV7-6|many|TRBD1|TRBJ2-5
CASTRDRGQETQYF
TGTGCCAGCACTAGGGACAGGGGACAAGAGACCCAGTACTTC
>TRBV2|.|.|TRBJ1-1
CASSYRRELGEAFF
TGTGCCAGCAGTTACCGAAGGGAACTCGGTGAAGCTTTCTTT
>TRBV10-3|.|.|TRBJ1-3
CASSYGFYKRGDTIYF
TGTGCCAGCAGTTACGGGTTCTACAAACGAGGGGACACCATATATTTT
>TRBV5-6|.|TRBD1|TRBJ1-2
CASSWVGQAHYGYTF
TGTGCCAGCAGCTGGGTGGGACAGGCCCATTATGGCTACACCTTC
>TRBV9|few|.|TRBJ2-2
CASSERGDMSGELFF
TGTGCCAGCAGCGAGAGGGGAGACATGTCCGGGGAGCTGTTTTTT
>TRBV6-2/TRBV6-3|.|TRBD2|TRBJ2-7
CASSYLASGIYEQYF
TGTGCCAGCAGTTACCTGGCTAGCGGGATCTACGAGCAGTACTTC
>TRBV19|few|TRBD1|TRBJ1-5
CASSGQANNQPQHF
TGTGCCAGTAGCGGACAGGCCAACAATCAGCCCCAGCATTTT
>TRBV24-1|many|TRBD1|TRBJ1-1
CATSGTGGADTEAFF
TGTGCCACCAGCGGGACAGGGGGCGCCGACACTGAAGCTTTCTTT
>TRBV7-9|.|.|TRBJ1-6
CASSQDRKEAYNSPLHF
TGTGCCAGCAGCCAAGATCGGAAAGAGGCCTATAATTCACCCCTCCACTTT
>TRBV6-1|.|TRBD1|TRBJ1-2
CASSRTGRRDYTF
TGTGCCAGCAGCCGGACAGGCCGTCGAGACTACACCTTC
>TRBV5-8|.|.|TRBJ1-4
CASSRVVAVDVTNEKLFF
TGTGCCAGCAGCCGTGTCGTGGCAGTAGACGTAACTAATGAAAAACTGTTTTTT
>TRBV20-1|.|.|TRBJ1-1
CSARVGRTFLNTEAFF
TGCAGTGCTAGAGTCGGCAGGACTTTCTTGAACACTGAAGCTTTCTTT
>TRBV10-1|many|TRBD2|TRBJ2-7
CASSDRTRAAEEQYF
TGCGCCAGCAGTGACCGGACTAGAGCCGCGGAGGAGCAGTACTTC
>TRBV7-9|.|TRBD2|TRBJ2-5
CASSPGLAGVEEETQYF
TGTGCCAGCAGCCCGGGACTAGCGGGGGTTGAGGAAGAGACCCAGTACTTC
>TRBV9|few|.|TRBJ1-1
CASSVDYMNTEAFF
TGTGCCAGCAGCGTAGATTATATGAACACTGAAGCTTTCTTT
>TRBV19|many|TRBD1|TRBJ2-5
CAITRTPGQQETQYF
TGTGCCATCACGAGGACCCCGGGACAGCAAGAGACCCAGTACTTC
>TRBV7-2|once|TRBD2|TRBJ2-5
CASSLVSGDGETQYF
TGTGCCAGCAGCTTAGTGAGCGGGGACGGCGAGACCCAGTACTTC
>TRBV29-1|.|.|TRBJ1-4
CSAQALATNEKLFF
TGCAGCGCCCAGGCGCTTGCAACTAATGAAAAACTGTTTTTT
>TRBV2|.|.|TRBJ2-1
CASSLGGENEQFF
TGTGCCAGCAGCCTAGGAGGGGAAAATGAGCAGTTCTTC
>TRBV7-9|.|.|TRBJ1-1
CASSTAPGAHTEAFF
TGTGCCAGCAGCACGGCGCCGGGGGCTCACACTGAAGCTTTCTTT
>TRBV9|.|.|TRBJ2-2
CASSVGQGVGELFF
TGTGCCAGCAGCGTAGGTCAGGGAGTCGGGGAGCTGTTTTTT
>TRBV19|.|.|TRBJ1-5
CASSARGSQYQPQHF
TGTGCCAGTAGTGCTAGGGGAAGCCAATATCAGCCCCAGCATTTT
>TRBV25-1|few|.|TRBJ2-2
CASSHTLADTGELFF
TGTGCCAGCAGTCATACTCTGGCGGACACCGGGGAGCTGTTTTTT
>TRBV19|once|TRBD1|TRBJ1-5
CASSRSLGQGNQPQHF
TGTGCCAGTAGTAGATCTTTGGGACAGGGTAATCAGCCCCAGCATTTT
>TRBV10-3|.|TRBD1|TRBJ1-2
CAVQTGDYGYTF
TGTGCCGTACAGACAGGGGACTATGGCTACACCTTC
>TRBV10-3|many|.|TRBJ2-2
CAIKGEPNTGELFF
TGTGCCATCAAGGGAGAACCGAACACCGGGGAGCTGTTTTTT
>TRBV19|.|.|TRBJ2-7
CASSISKQTYEQYF
TGTGCCAGTAGTATTAGCAAACAGACCTACGAGCAGTACTTC
>TRBV7-9|.|.|TRBJ2-7
CASSLRPEANYEQYF
TGTGCCAGCAGCTTGCGCCCAGAGGCAAATTACGAGCAGTACTTC
>TRBV29-1|many|TRBD2|TRBJ2-5
CATGGTQYF
TGCGCAACGGGGGGGACCCAGTACTTC
>TRBV19|.|.|TRBJ2-7
CASSYSAGRAPHEQYF
TGTGCCAGTAGCTATTCGGCGGGACGGGCGCCCCACGAGCAGTACTTC
>TRBV27|.|TRBD1|TRBJ1-2
CASSLSRAGGRSGYTF
TGTGCCAGCAGTTTATCTCGGGCAGGGGGTCGCAGTGGCTACACCTTC
>TRBV9|.|.|TRBJ1-2
CASTLGSPGNYGYTF
TGTGCCAGCACCTTGGGTTCACCGGGAAATTATGGCTACACCTTC
>TRBV20-1|.|.|TRBJ1-1
CSARVPRTHNMNTEAFF
TGCAGTGCTAGAGTCCCCAGGACCCATAATATGAACACTGAAGCTTTCTTT
>TRBV29-1|many|.|TRBJ1-3
CSVKTGPSGNTIYF
TGCAGCGTTAAGACGGGCCCCTCTGGAAACACCATATATTTT